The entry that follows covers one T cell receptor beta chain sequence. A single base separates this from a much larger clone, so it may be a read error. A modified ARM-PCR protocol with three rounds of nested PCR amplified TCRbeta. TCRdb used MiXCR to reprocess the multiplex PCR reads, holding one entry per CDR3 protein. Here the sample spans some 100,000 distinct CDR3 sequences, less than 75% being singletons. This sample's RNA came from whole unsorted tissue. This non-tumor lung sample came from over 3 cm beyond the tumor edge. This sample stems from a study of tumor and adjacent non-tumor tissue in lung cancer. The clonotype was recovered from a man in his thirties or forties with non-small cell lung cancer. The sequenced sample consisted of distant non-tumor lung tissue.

DNA for the CDR3: TGTGCCAGCAGCAACGACAGGGGTAACAATCAGCCCCAGCATTTT. Translated, it gives CASSNDRGNNQPQHF. V is TRBV6-5 and J is TRBJ1-5; 8 bases match TRBD1. V lost 6 bases, J lost 3 bases, and 7 bases stayed unmatched. The CDR3 sequence is 15 residues long. Germline V gene lookup returns CDR1 MNHEY and CDR2 SVGAGI.